This TCR beta chain stems from a study of T cell responses to AZD1222 COVID-19 vaccine. The wider study: Investigators merged groups given second doses at roughly 4 or roughly 12 weeks. Findings of the study overall: Mapped onto spike, vaccine-associated CD4 TCRs spanned it and were dominant at 160-218 and 743-854. Baseline antibody screening turned up just a handful of seropositive AZD1222 recipients.

On this clone: Antigen specificity is unknown.

Germline CDR1 and CDR2: GTSNPN and SVGIG (reference sequence). The CDR3 consists of 12 residues. V lost 5 bases and J lost 0, with 7 bases in between. Only in-frame clones appear in the TCRdb table, and some are missing; sequencing was by immunoSEQ multiplex PCR. The data show 100,000 to 150,000 clones, roughly 87% seen once. The sample was peripheral blood, taken on day 0 of AZD1222 vaccination. The chain carries TRBV30 and TRBJ1-1; weak D call: TRBD1 (5 bases). The origin of this receptor is an adult in good health. The CDR3 here is CAWARVNTEAFF. DNA for the CDR3: TGTGCCTGGGCCAGGGTGAACACTGAAGCTTTCTTT. The entire variable domain, with the rest obtained from reference TRBV30 and TRBJ1-1, is as follows: SQTIHQWPATLVQPVGSPLSLECTVEGTSNPNLYWYRQAAGRGLQLLFYSVGIGQISSEVPQNLSASRPQDRQFILSSKKLLLSDSGFYLCAWARVNTEAFFGQGTRLTVV.